Each of the 13 T cell receptor beta chains below was sequenced from the same sample in a study of blood T cell repertoires in COVID-19. Data came from immunoSEQ multiplex PCR; TCRdb stores just in-frame clones and leaves some out. The table shows about 220,000 clones, with more than 75% occurring only once. The sample was peripheral blood. The source of these receptors is a woman in her 70s with COVID-19, enrolled during active disease.

The V gene is TRBV5-8, the J gene TRBJ1-1; D gene ambiguous. Trimming left V 4 bases short and J 0 bases short, with 7 bases between. This CDR3 has 13 amino acids. CDR1 and CDR2 from the germline V gene are SGHTS and YDEGEE. The CDR3 protein is CASSAYMNTEAFF. DNA of the CDR3: TGTGCCAGCAGCGCCTATATGAACACTGAAGCTTTCTTT.

The chain is built from TRBV24-1 and TRBJ2-5; D perhaps matches TRBD2 (6 bases). Germline V lookup: CDR1 KGHDR, CDR2 SFDVKD. The CDR3 sequence is 16 residues long. V lost 1 base and J lost 2, with 13 bases in between. CDR3 coding DNA: TGTGCCACCAGTGATTTAGGTAGCGGAGGTCAAGAGACCCAGTACTTC. Its translation: CATSDLGSGGQETQYF.

The chain uses TRBV28 and TRBJ1-1, with 7 bases fitting TRBD1. Trimming cost V 6 bases and J 1 base; bases outside gene matches: 14. CDR1 MDHEN and CDR2 SYDVKM come from the germline V gene. The CDR3 runs 17 residues. The CDR3: CASSSDRHRGGNTEAFF. The CDR3 DNA reads as TGTGCCAGCAGCAGCGACCGCCACAGGGGAGGGAACACTGAAGCTTTCTTT.

The rearrangement links TRBV30 to TRBJ1-5; possible D gene TRBD1, 6 bases. The V gene lost 1 base and the J gene lost 0 bases, with 13 bases spanning the gap. The CDR3 runs to 16 residues. The germline V gene encodes CDR1 GTSNPN and CDR2 SVGIG (reference sequence). CDR3 region: CAWSARGTYSNQPQHF. CDR3 nucleotide sequence: TGTGCCTGGAGTGCGCGGGGGACATATAGCAATCAGCCCCAGCATTTT.

The rearrangement joins TRBV27 to TRBJ1-2; 8 bases are shared with TRBD1. The J segment lost 6 bases and the V segment lost 3 bases, leaving 3 bases of the junction unmatched. Germline V gene lookup returns CDR1 MNHEY and CDR2 SMNVEV (reference sequence). This CDR3 has 13 amino acids. The CDR3 is CASSFGTGHGYTF. The CDR3 DNA sequence: TGTGCCAGCAGTTTTGGGACAGGCCATGGCTACACCTTC.

This clone came up once. The rearrangement links TRBV7-9 to TRBJ2-1; D is unclear. Trimming shortened V by 1 base and J by 7 bases, and 17 bases separated the two germline ends. Germline V gives CDR1 SEHNR, CDR2 FQNEAQ (reference sequence). The CDR3 has 16 residues. In nucleotides, the CDR3 is TGTGCCAGCAGCTTAGTAGGAACGGGTCAAAGGAATGAGCAGTTCTTC. Encoded protein: CASSLVGTGQRNEQFF.

This chain joins TRBV4-3 and TRBJ1-4, with 7 bases matching TRBD1. This CDR3 has 13 amino acids. CDR1 is LGHNA, CDR2 YSLEER, per germline. V shed 0 bases and J 10 bases; nucleotides not matched to a gene: 2. CDR3 in amino acids: CASSQDRTGKLFF. In DNA, the CDR3 is TGCGCCAGCAGCCAAGATAGGACAGGAAAACTGTTTTTT.

The genes are TRBV24-1 and TRBJ1-2, with no clear D. V was shortened by 5 bases and J by 2 bases, with 8 bases between the two germline ends. This CDR3 is 13 amino acids long. Germline V gene data show CDR1 as KGHDR and CDR2 as SFDVKD. CDR3 amino acids: CATSVPGNYGYTF. For the CDR3, the DNA is TGTGCCACCAGTGTTCCGGGAAACTATGGCTACACCTTC.

The chain links TRBV10-3 to TRBJ2-5; D ambiguous. Germline loops: CDR1 ENHRY, CDR2 SYGVKD. Trimming pared 8 bases from V and 4 bases from J, leaving 8 bases between. The CDR3 is 11 residues long. DNA for the CDR3: TGTGCCATCGGCACGGGAGAGACCCAGTACTTC. Protein product: CAIGTGETQYF.

The rearrangement joins TRBV30 to TRBJ1-2, with 7 bases matching TRBD1. The CDR3 spans 10 residues. The germline V gene encodes CDR1 GTSNPN and CDR2 SVGIG (reference sequence). V shed 5 bases and J 11 bases; nucleotides not matched to a gene: 5. In nucleotides, the CDR3 is TGTGCCTGGTACAGGGGAAGGTACACCTTC. Translation: CAWYRGRYTF.

The gene calls are TRBV27 and TRBJ2-7; 10 nucleotides line up with TRBD2. CDR3 size: 15 residues. V was pared by 6 bases and J by 4 bases, with 9 bases of the junction left unmatched. CDR1 MNHEY and CDR2 SMNVEV come from the germline V gene (reference sequence). The CDR3 DNA sequence: TGTGCCAGCAGATCCGGGACTAGCGCCAAGTACGAGCAGTACTTC. Encoded protein: CASRSGTSAKYEQYF.

The chain combines TRBV6-1 with TRBJ2-7; 7 nucleotides line up with TRBD2. Losses at the gene ends were 8 bases for V and 2 bases for J; bases not matched to a gene: 3. Germline CDR1 is MNHNS and CDR2 is SASEGT. The CDR3 spans 12 residues. CDR3 sequence reads: CASAGETYEQYF. In DNA form, the CDR3 reads TGTGCCAGCGCGGGGGAAACCTACGAGCAGTACTTC.

The V and J genes are TRBV7-8 and TRBJ2-5, with a weak D call TRBD1 (6 bases). Looked up from germline, CDR1 is SGHVS and CDR2 is FQNEAQ. V was pared by 9 bases and J by 3 bases, with 17 bases between. This CDR3 spans 14 amino acids. This CDR3 is CASSSYRTEETQYF. The CDR3, as DNA: TGTGCCAGTAGCAGTTATAGGACAGAAGAGACCCAGTACTTC.